The 7 T cell receptor beta chains below were found in one sample sequenced in a study of T cells in Graves' hyperthyroidism and ophthalmopathy. TCR beta CDR3 region amplification was performed from RNA transcripts. RT-PCR in the first round (using the HTBI primer set) targeted the TCR CDR3. In TCRdb, the multiplex PCR reads were re-called with MiXCR into one record per CDR3 protein. This sample carries some 620,000 distinct CDR3 sequences, under 20% of them seen once, and the ten largest clones take 3% to 4.5%. The sample comprised blood. Every receptor here comes from a woman in her 30s with Graves' hyperthyroidism.

This clonotype has at least ten counts. The genes are TRBV24-1 and TRBJ2-1; weak D call: TRBD1 (5 bases). CDR3 length: 15 amino acids. The germline V gene encodes CDR1 KGHDR and CDR2 SFDVKD. The V gene lost 1 base and the J gene lost 0 bases, with 6 bases spanning the gap. The CDR3 DNA sequence: TGTGCCACCAGTGATTTCAGGGTCTCCTACAATGAGCAGTTCTTC. This gives the protein CATSDFRVSYNEQFF.

This clonotype was picked up many times. The chain couples TRBV2 to TRBJ1-1, with 8 nucleotides matching TRBD1. The CDR3 totals 13 residues. The germline V gene encodes CDR1 SNHLY and CDR2 FYNNEI. With V trimmed by 7 bases and J by 3 bases, 4 bases remained unmatched. CDR3 sequence (DNA): TGTGCCAGCAATCAGGGGGCTGACACTGAAGCTTTCTTT. Amino acids: CASNQGADTEAFF. Supplemented by reference TRBV2 and TRBJ1-1, the full variable domain reads EPEVTQTPSHQVTQMGQEVILRCVPISNHLYFYWYRQILGQKVEFLVSFYNNEISEKSEIFDDQFSVERPDGSNFTLKIRSTKLEDSAMYFCASNQGADTEAFFGQGTRLTVV.

This clonotype was detected many times. The rearrangement links TRBV20-1 to TRBJ2-7; 11 positions match TRBD2. Germline CDR1 DFQATT, CDR2 SNEGSKA (reference sequence). This CDR3 region has 16 residues. The CDR3 DNA reads as TGCAGCGAATCGCAACCCGCGGGACTAGCGGACTACGAGCAGTACTTC. It specifies CSESQPAGLADYEQYF.

This chain connects TRBV19 to TRBJ1-5; D unclear. Germline CDR1 reads LNHDA; CDR2 reads SQIVND (reference sequence). This CDR3 is built from 12 residues. Trimming cost V 6 bases and J 4 bases, with 7 bases left between them. The CDR3 is CASRNRNQPQHF. CDR3 nucleotides: TGTGCCAGTAGAAACAGAAATCAGCCCCAGCATTTT.

This clonotype came up many times. The J gene is TRBJ1-1, the V gene TRBV5-1; maybe TRBD1 (5 bases). V lost 4 bases to trimming and J lost 2 bases, with 12 bases between them. The CDR3 length is 14 residues. Germline lookup yields CDR1 SGHRS and CDR2 YFSETQ. Here the CDR3 reads CASSPQGINTEAFF. The CDR3 DNA reads TGCGCCAGCAGCCCCCAGGGTATAAACACTGAAGCTTTCTTT.

In the case of this clonotype: A read error may be the cause here, since a much bigger clone is one base away. The CDR3 loop is CASRQGSSGNTIYF. CDR3 DNA: TGTGCCAGCCGACAGGGGAGCTCTGGAAACACCATATATTTT. The rearrangement uses TRBV6-1 and TRBJ1-3, with 8 bases fitting TRBD1. The J segment lost 0 bases and the V segment lost 8 bases, leaving 3 bases of the junction unmatched. Germline V gene sequence: CDR1 MNHNS, CDR2 SASEGT. The CDR3 is 14 amino acids.

Note on this clonotype: Just one base apart from a much larger clone, this may be a read error. V and J are TRBV2 and TRBJ2-1, with D tentatively TRBD1 (5 bases). Trimming took 5 bases from V and 6 from J, leaving 11 bases between them. Germline assignment: CDR1 SNHLY and CDR2 FYNNEI. This CDR3 has 13 amino acids. The DNA of the CDR3 is TGTGCCAGCAGTATAGGACAACCCAATGAGCAGTTCTTC. It is translated as CASSIGQPNEQFF.